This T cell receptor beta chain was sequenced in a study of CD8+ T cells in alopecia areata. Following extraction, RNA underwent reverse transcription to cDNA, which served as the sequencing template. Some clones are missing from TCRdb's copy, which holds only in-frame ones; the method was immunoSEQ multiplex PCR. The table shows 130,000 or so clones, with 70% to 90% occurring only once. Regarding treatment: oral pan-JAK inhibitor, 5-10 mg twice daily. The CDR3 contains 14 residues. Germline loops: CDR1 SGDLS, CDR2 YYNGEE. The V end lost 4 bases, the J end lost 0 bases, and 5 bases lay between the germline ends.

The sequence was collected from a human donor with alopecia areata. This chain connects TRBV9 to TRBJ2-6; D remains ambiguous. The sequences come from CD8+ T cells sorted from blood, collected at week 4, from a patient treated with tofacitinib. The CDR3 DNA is TGTGCCAGCAGCCCCTTCTCTGGGGCCAACGTCCTGACTTTC. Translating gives CASSPFSGANVLTF. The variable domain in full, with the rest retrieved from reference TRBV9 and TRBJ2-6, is DSGVTQTPKHLITATGQRVTLRCSPRSGDLSVYWYQQSLDQGLQFLIQYYNGEERAKGNILERFSAQQFPDLHSELNLSSLELGDSALYFCASSPFSGANVLTFGAGSRLTVL.